Presented here are 2 T cell receptor beta chains from one specimen sequenced in a study of human T cells and chemical hapten exposure. TCRdb reprocessed the RACE reads via MiXCR and lists one record per CDR3 protein. The repertoire holds around 120,000 distinct CDR3 sequences, with roughly 13% as singletons. Time point defined: pre-sensitization, week 0. The treatment denotes: therapeutic diphenylcyclopropenone sensitization with weekly scalp DPC. The sample was whole blood, taken in connection with sensitization to the hapten diphenylcyclopropenone (DPC). The source of these receptors is a woman aged 18-35 years with alopecia areata. Some clones in this sample may be carry-over from other donors' samples.

This clonotype was counted many times. The chain recombines TRBV7-6 with TRBJ2-7; a possible D gene is TRBD2 (6 bases). The germline CDR1 and CDR2 sequences are SGHVS and FNYEAQ. V was trimmed by 7 bases and J by 2 bases, leaving 33 bases between them. This CDR3 spans 20 amino acids. The CDR3: CASTPLGLTAFTSHTYEQYF. CDR3 bases: TGTGCCAGCACCCCTCTGGGACTGACAGCCTTTACCTCCCATACCTACGAGCAGTACTTC. Complete variable domain (other parts from reference TRBV7-6 and TRBJ2-7): GAGVSQSPRYKVTKRGQDVALRCDPISGHVSLYWYRQALGQGPEFLTYFNYEAQQDKSGLPNDRFSAERPEGSISTLTIQRTEQRDSAMYRCASTPLGLTAFTSHTYEQYFGPGTRLTVT.

The chain couples TRBV2 to TRBJ1-5; 7 bases are a match to TRBD1. Trimming cost V 6 bases and J 5 bases; bases outside gene matches: 7. Germline V gives CDR1 SNHLY, CDR2 FYNNEI. CDR3 length: 14 amino acids. CDR3: CASRSDRGHQPQHF. The CDR3 DNA reads as TGTGCCAGCAGGTCAGATAGGGGGCATCAGCCCCAGCATTTT.